Here is one T cell receptor beta chain with its context. The antigen is unknown. With 60 Vbeta and 13 Jbeta primers, the PCR was carried out. The data were produced by immunoSEQ multiplex PCR, yet TCRdb's version contains in-frame clones alone and is incomplete. The sample records around 190,000 clones, 81% being singletons. V shed 4 bases and J 4 bases; nucleotides not matched to a gene: 9. The CDR3 spans 15 residues. Germline CDR1 SNHLY, CDR2 FYNNEI. This specimen comes from a study of cytomegalovirus exposure and HLA in healthy donors. General study findings and limits: Fewer N-insertions (relative to the 666-donor mean) were reportedly seen in an Asian-associated ancestry cluster in a later analysis. Analysis was performed later, and it showed HLA-associated TCR beta chains to be more clonally expanded than equally common others.

This TCR was recovered from a man aged 18 to 30 in good health and CMV-seronegative. J is TRBJ1-1 and V is TRBV2, with 7 bases matching TRBD1. Sequencing was carried out using PBMCs. In DNA form, the CDR3 reads TGTGCCAGCAGTGTATCGGGGCAGGGGGGCACTGAAGCTTTCTTT. Translated: CASSVSGQGGTEAFF.